The 10 T cell receptor beta chains listed next were all sequenced from one sample in a study of T cell changes during pregnancy in multiple sclerosis. Assay: immunoSEQ multiplex PCR; the TCRdb copy retains only in-frame clones and omits some. The sample yields tens of thousands of clones, roughly 94% seen once. This material consisted of peripheral blood, taken after pregnancy. Receptor source: a female donor with multiple sclerosis, enrolled in a pregnancy study.

This chain connects TRBV11-2 to TRBJ2-1, with 10 bases that match TRBD2. Germline V gene lookup returns CDR1 SGHAT and CDR2 FQNNGV. V lost 1 base and J lost 7; bases outside the gene matches: 7. There are 16 residues in the CDR3. CDR3 sequence reads: CASSLAGLAGANEQFF. In DNA form, the CDR3 reads TGTGCCAGCAGCTTAGCGGGCCTAGCGGGAGCTAATGAGCAGTTCTTC.

The CDR3 is CASSLGLAGGPETDTQYF. DNA for the CDR3: TGCGCCAGCAGCTTGGGATTAGCGGGAGGGCCGGAGACAGATACGCAGTATTTT. This chain uses TRBV5-1 with TRBJ2-3; TRBD2 agrees at 11 bases. Germline V gene lookup returns CDR1 SGHRS and CDR2 YFSETQ. J lost 3 bases, V lost 0 bases, and 9 bases had no gene match. This CDR3 spans 18 amino acids.

The chain couples TRBV4-1 to TRBJ1-1, with TRBD1 matching 9 bases. CDR3 length equals 15 residues. V gave up 1 base and J gave up 4 bases; unmatched junction bases: 4. Germline V gene lookup returns CDR1 MGHRA and CDR2 YSYEKL. The DNA for the CDR3 is TGCGCCAGCAGCCAAGCCCTGACAGGGGGCACTGAAGCTTTCTTT. This encodes CASSQALTGGTEAFF.

The chain employs TRBV5-1 and TRBJ2-2; perhaps TRBD2 as D (5 bases). Trimming stripped 4 bases from V and 3 bases from J, with 13 bases between. CDR3 length equals 15 residues. Per germline, CDR1 SGHRS and CDR2 YFSETQ. CDR3 amino acids: CASSPSGLDTGELFF. The DNA of the CDR3 is TGCGCCAGCAGCCCTTCCGGACTGGACACCGGGGAGCTGTTTTTT. Using reference TRBV5-1 and TRBJ2-2 for the parts outside the CDR3, the full variable domain is KAGVTQTPRYLIKTRGQQVTLSCSPISGHRSVSWYQQTPGQGLQFLFEYFSETQRNKGNFPGRFSGRQFSNSRSEMNVSTLELGDSALYLCASSPSGLDTGELFFGEGSRLTVL.

The chain links TRBV6-5 to TRBJ1-2; 11 nucleotides match TRBD1. The V gene's germline CDR1 is MNHEY and CDR2 SVGAGI. This CDR3 has 14 residues. Trimming took 5 bases from V and 2 from J; bases not matched to a gene: 1. DNA of the CDR3: TGTGCCAGCAGTCGGACAGGGGGCAACTATGGCTACACCTTC. As protein: CASSRTGGNYGYTF.

This chain links TRBV27 with TRBJ2-7, with 9 bases identical to TRBD1. The trim removed 1 base at V and 5 bases at J, leaving 3 bases unmatched. The germline gives CDR1 MNHEY, CDR2 SMNVEV (reference sequence). The CDR3 is 14 amino acids. The CDR3 sequence: CASSLLDRGDEQYF. The CDR3 region has the DNA TGTGCCAGCAGTTTATTGGACAGGGGCGACGAGCAGTACTTC.

This chain links TRBV28 with TRBJ2-5, with TRBD1 matching 9 bases. With 6 bases clipped from V and 1 base from J, the junction kept 3 bases outside the gene matches. CDR1 is MDHEN, CDR2 SYDVKM, per germline. The CDR3 is 14 amino acids. The CDR3 loop reads CASRTGGPQETQYF. For the CDR3, the DNA is TGTGCCAGCAGGACAGGGGGTCCCCAAGAGACCCAGTACTTC.

This chain links TRBV6-5 with TRBJ1-1; 8 bases match TRBD1. The CDR3 consists of 16 residues. Germline loops: CDR1 MNHEY, CDR2 SVGAGI. V lost 3 bases to trimming and J lost 7 bases; unmatched junction nucleotides: 13. Written as DNA, the CDR3 is TGTGCCAGCAGTTATGTAGGTCCGGGACAGGAGGGTGAAGCTTTCTTT. Its translation: CASSYVGPGQEGEAFF.

The chain employs TRBV5-1 and TRBJ2-7; D may be TRBD1 (5 bases). Trimming shortened V by 1 base and J by 2 bases, and 13 bases separated the two germline ends. The CDR3 contains 15 residues. Germline CDR1 and CDR2: SGHRS and YFSETQ. The chain's CDR3 is CASSLLPGQTYEQYF. CDR3 nucleotides: TGCGCCAGCAGCTTGTTACCAGGACAAACCTACGAGCAGTACTTC.

The V and J genes are TRBV6-1 and TRBJ2-7, with D maybe TRBD1 (5 bases). Trimming shortened V by 8 bases and J by 3 bases, and 14 bases separated the two germline ends. Germline-derived CDR1 and CDR2 are MNHNS and SASEGT. The CDR3 has 13 amino acids. CDR3 region: CASASQGGYEQYF. In nucleotides, the CDR3 is TGTGCCAGCGCGTCGCAGGGTGGCTACGAGCAGTACTTC.